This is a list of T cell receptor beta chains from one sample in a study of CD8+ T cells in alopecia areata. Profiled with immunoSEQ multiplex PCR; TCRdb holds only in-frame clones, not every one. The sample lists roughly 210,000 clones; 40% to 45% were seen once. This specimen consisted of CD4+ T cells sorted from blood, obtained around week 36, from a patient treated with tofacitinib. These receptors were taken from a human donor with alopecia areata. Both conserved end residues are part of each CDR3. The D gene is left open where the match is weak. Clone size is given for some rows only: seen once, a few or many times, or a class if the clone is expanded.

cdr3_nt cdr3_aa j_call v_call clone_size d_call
TGTGCCAGCAGCTTAGAAGAGTTTTACGAGCAGTACTTC CASSLEEFYEQYF TRBJ2-7 TRBV7-8 - -
TGTGCTAGCAGCTCCGGGACTAGCAGAAATGAGCAGTTCTTC CASSSGTSRNEQFF TRBJ2-1 TRBV7-7 - TRBD2
TGCAGCGCCAATGGGGGAGACTATGGCTACACCTTC CSANGGDYGYTF TRBJ1-2 TRBV29-1 - -
TGTGCCAGCAGCTTCATCGACAGGGGGAACACTGAAGCTTTCTTT CASSFIDRGNTEAFF TRBJ1-1 TRBV7-4 - TRBD1
TGTGCCAGCAGTTTGTCAAGCCTGAAGTACTTC CASSLSSLKYF TRBJ2-7 TRBV28 - -
TGCAGCGTAGGGACAGAGCTTTACCAAGAGACCCAGTACTTC CSVGTELYQETQYF TRBJ2-5 TRBV29-1 - TRBD1
TGTGCCAGCAGCTTGCCAACAGGGGTGGGTGTGGAACAGTTCTTC CASSLPTGVGVEQFF TRBJ2-1 TRBV7-2 - TRBD1
TGTGCCAGCAGTCAGCCCGGCACAGATACGCAGTATTTT CASSQPGTDTQYF TRBJ2-3 TRBV6-5 few -
TGTGCCAGCAGCTATGGGGACTGGCCTGGGGAGACCCAGTACTTC CASSYGDWPGETQYF TRBJ2-5 TRBV9 few -
TGTGCCTGGAGTGTAGGAAGAATCACTGAAGCTTTCTTT CAWSVGRITEAFF TRBJ1-1 TRBV30 - -
TGTGCCAGCAGCTTGGTCTCGGCGTCGCCGGGGAATCAGCCCCAGCATTTT CASSLVSASPGNQPQHF TRBJ1-5 TRBV5-5 few -
TGTGCCAGCAGTTCGGGACTAGCGGAGCACACCGGGGAGCTGTTTTTT CASSSGLAEHTGELFF TRBJ2-2 TRBV28 few TRBD2
TGTGCCAGCAGTACCAGGGATTTCACAGATACGCAGTATTTT CASSTRDFTDTQYF TRBJ2-3 TRBV6-5 - -
TGCGCCAGCAGCTCCGATTCTGTGAGCACCGGGGAGCTGTTTTTT CASSSDSVSTGELFF TRBJ2-2 TRBV5-1 - -
TGTGCCAGTAGCAAACGGGACAGGGGGGTCGAGGCCAAAAACATTCAGTACTTC CASSKRDRGVEAKNIQYF TRBJ2-4 TRBV19 few TRBD1
TGTGCCTGGAGGGAACGGGACAGGGTGAACGAGCGGTACTTC CAWRERDRVNERYF TRBJ2-7 TRBV30 - TRBD1
TGCAGCGTAGCTCAGGGGGGCGGGCAGCCCCAGCATTTT CSVAQGGGQPQHF TRBJ1-5 TRBV29-1 - TRBD1
TGTGCCAGCAGTTACCCGCGGGGCTATGGCTACACCTTC CASSYPRGYGYTF TRBJ1-2 TRBV6-5 - -
TGTGCCAGCATGAGGGATACTGAAGCTTTCTTT CASMRDTEAFF TRBJ1-1 TRBV25-1 once -
TGTGCCATCAGTGACCCGGGGTCTGGGGCCAACGTCCTGACTTTC CAISDPGSGANVLTF TRBJ2-6 TRBV10-3 few -
TGTGCCTGGAGTACGTCAGAGCAAGAGACCCAGTACTTC CAWSTSEQETQYF TRBJ2-5 TRBV30 - -
TGTGCCAGCAGCCCTCCGGGAAATGAGCAGTTCTTC CASSPPGNEQFF TRBJ2-1 TRBV14 - -
TGTGCCAGCAGCTTAGTACTAGCGGGAGAAGAGACCCAGTACTTC CASSLVLAGEETQYF TRBJ2-5 TRBV7-2 - TRBD2
TGTGCCAGCAGTGAATTGGCTAGCGGGAGTGGAGAGCAGTACTTC CASSELASGSGEQYF TRBJ2-7 TRBV2 - TRBD2
TGTGCCAGCAGCTTACCCAGGGCAGGGAGGACCCAGTACTTC CASSLPRAGRTQYF TRBJ2-5 TRBV7-2 few -
TGTGCCAGCAGCAAAGCGCTTTTGGCTAGCGGGAGAACGGCCAATGAGCAGTTCTTC CASSKALLASGRTANEQFF TRBJ2-1 TRBV21-1 few -
TGCAGCGTCCCGGCGCGTGGGGGTAAATTGGAGCAGTTCTTC CSVPARGGKLEQFF TRBJ2-1 TRBV29-1 - -
TGTGCCAGTGAGGACCCGAACACTGAAGCTTTCTTT CASEDPNTEAFF TRBJ1-1 TRBV7-9 - -
TGTGCCAGCAGAACGTGGGGGACCCGAGCCTACGAGCAGTACTTC CASRTWGTRAYEQYF TRBJ2-7 TRBV28 - -
TGCAGTGCTGAAGCGGGGGGGGAGCAGTTCTTC CSAEAGGEQFF TRBJ2-1 TRBV20-1 few TRBD2
TGCAGCGTTGCCGGCGGGGGGGTGGAAGAGACCCAGTACTTC CSVAGGGVEETQYF TRBJ2-5 TRBV29-1 few TRBD2
TGTGCCAGCAGCTTCTCCTACGAGCAGTACTTC CASSFSYEQYF TRBJ2-7 TRBV11-2 - -
TGTGCCACCAGCCTTAGCAATGAGCAGTTCTTC CATSLSNEQFF TRBJ2-1 TRBV15 - -
TGCGCCAGCAGCTTCGAGGGGCGGAGCACTGAAGCTTTCTTT CASSFEGRSTEAFF TRBJ1-1 TRBV5-1 few -
TGCGCCAGCAGCGGGCGATACTCTGGGGCCAACGTCCTGACTTTC CASSGRYSGANVLTF TRBJ2-6 TRBV5-1 - -
TGTGCCAGCAGTACGGACGGCTTGAATGAAGCTTTCTTT CASSTDGLNEAFF TRBJ1-1 TRBV6-5 - -
TGCGCCAGCAGCCCAGGACCCCGCTCCTACAATGAGCAGTTCTTC CASSPGPRSYNEQFF TRBJ2-1 TRBV5-1 - -